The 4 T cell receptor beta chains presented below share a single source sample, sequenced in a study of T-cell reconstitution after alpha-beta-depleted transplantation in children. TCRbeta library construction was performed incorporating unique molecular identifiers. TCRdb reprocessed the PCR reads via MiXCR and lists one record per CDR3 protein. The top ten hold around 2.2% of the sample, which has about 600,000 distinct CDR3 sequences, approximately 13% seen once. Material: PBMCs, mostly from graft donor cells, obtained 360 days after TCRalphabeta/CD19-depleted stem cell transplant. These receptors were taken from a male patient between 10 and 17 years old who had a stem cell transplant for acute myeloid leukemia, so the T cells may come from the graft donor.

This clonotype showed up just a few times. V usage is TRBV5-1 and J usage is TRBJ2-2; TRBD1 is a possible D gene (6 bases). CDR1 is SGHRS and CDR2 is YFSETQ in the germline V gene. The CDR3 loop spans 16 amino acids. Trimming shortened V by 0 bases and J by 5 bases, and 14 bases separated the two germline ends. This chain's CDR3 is CASSLAQGHSTGELFF. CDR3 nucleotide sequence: TGCGCCAGCAGCTTGGCCCAGGGACACTCTACCGGGGAGCTGTTTTTT.

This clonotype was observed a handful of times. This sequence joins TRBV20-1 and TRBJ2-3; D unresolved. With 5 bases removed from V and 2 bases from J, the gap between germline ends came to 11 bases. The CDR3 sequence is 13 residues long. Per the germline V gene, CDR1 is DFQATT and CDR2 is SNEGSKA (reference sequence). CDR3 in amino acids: CSARLPPTDTQYF. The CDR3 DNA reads TGCAGTGCTCGCCTCCCTCCCACAGATACGCAGTATTTT.

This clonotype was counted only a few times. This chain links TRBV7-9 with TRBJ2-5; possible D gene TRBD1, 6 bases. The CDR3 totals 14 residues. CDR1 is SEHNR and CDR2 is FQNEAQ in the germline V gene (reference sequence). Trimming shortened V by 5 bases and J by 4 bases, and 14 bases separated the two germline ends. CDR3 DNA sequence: TGTGCCAGCAGCCTTGGTTGGGGGCGAGAGACCCAGTACTTC. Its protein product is CASSLGWGRETQYF.

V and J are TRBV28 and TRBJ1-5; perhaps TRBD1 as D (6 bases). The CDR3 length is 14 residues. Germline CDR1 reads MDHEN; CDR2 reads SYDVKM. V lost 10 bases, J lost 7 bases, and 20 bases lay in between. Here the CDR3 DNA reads TGTGCCATCCTACCCTCCAGGGGAAAACAGCCCCAGCATTTT. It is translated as CAILPSRGKQPQHF.